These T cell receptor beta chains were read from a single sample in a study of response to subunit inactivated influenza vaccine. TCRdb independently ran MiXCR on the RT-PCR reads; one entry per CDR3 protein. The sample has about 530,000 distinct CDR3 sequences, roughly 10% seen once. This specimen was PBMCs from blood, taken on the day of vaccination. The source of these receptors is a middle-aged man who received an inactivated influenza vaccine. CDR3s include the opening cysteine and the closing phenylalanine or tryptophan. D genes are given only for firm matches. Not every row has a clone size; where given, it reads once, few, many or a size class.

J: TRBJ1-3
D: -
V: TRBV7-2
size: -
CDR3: CASSLDTTGNTIYF
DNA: TGTGCCAGCAGCTTAGATACCACGGGAAACACCATATATTTT

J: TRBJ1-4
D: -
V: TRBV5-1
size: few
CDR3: CASSLDYEKLFF
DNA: TGCGCCAGCAGCTTGGATTACGAAAAACTGTTTTTT

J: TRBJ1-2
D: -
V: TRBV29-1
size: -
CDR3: CSVRGTLYGYTF
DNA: TGCAGCGTCCGGGGGACATTATATGGCTACACCTTC

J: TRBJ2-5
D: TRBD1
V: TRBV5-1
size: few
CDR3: CASSSAQGAQETQYF
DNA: TGCGCCAGCAGCTCCGCACAGGGGGCTCAGGAGACCCAGTACTTC

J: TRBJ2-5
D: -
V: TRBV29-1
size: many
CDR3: CSVEDFAGRKTQYF
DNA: TGCAGCGTTGAAGATTTCGCAGGGAGGAAGACCCAGTACTTC

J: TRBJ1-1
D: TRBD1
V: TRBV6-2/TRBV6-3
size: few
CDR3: CASRDDRGRDTEAFF
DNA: TGTGCCAGCAGGGATGACAGGGGCCGGGACACTGAAGCTTTCTTT

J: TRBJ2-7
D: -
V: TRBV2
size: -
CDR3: CASSSLGPYEQYF
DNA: TGTGCCAGCAGTTCCTTGGGGCCCTACGAGCAGTACTTC

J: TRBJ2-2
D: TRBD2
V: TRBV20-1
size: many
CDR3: CSASLAGSTGELFF
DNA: TGCAGTGCTAGTTTAGCGGGAAGCACCGGGGAGCTGTTTTTT

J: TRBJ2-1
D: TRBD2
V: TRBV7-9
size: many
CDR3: CASSSGLNEQFF
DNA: TGTGCCAGCAGCTCGGGACTAAATGAGCAGTTCTTC

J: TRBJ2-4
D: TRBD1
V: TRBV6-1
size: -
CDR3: CASSSRTGTKNIQYF
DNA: TGTGCCAGCAGCTCCAGGACAGGAACAAAAAACATTCAGTACTTC

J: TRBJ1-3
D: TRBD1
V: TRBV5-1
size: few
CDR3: CASSREGAKGNTIYF
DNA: TGCGCCAGCAGCCGTGAGGGGGCGAAAGGAAACACCATATATTTT

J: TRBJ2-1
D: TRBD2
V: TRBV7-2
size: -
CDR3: CASSLGSGLAGYEQFF
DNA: TGTGCCAGCAGCTTAGGTTCCGGACTAGCGGGATATGAGCAGTTCTTC

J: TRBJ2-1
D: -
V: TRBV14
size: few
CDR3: CASSQDLTSRSEQFF
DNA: TGTGCCAGCAGCCAAGATCTGACTAGTAGAAGTGAGCAGTTCTTC

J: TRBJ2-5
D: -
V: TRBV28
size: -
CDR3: CASNKMREETQYF
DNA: TGTGCCAGCAATAAGATGAGGGAGGAGACCCAGTACTTC

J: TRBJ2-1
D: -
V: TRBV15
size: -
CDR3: CATSSRGVVYNEQFF
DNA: TGTGCCACCAGCAGCAGGGGGGTTGTCTACAATGAGCAGTTCTTC

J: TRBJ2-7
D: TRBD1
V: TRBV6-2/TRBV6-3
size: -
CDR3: CASSTLRGLSYEQYF
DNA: TGTGCCAGCAGCACCCTGAGGGGGCTCTCCTACGAGCAGTACTTC

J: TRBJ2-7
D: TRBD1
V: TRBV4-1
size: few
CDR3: CASSQGGQGSYEQYF
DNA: TGCGCCAGCAGCCAAGGCGGACAGGGGTCCTACGAGCAGTACTTC

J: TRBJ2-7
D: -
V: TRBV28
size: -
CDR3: CASSKRDFEQYF
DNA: TGTGCCAGCAGTAAAAGGGACTTCGAGCAGTACTTC

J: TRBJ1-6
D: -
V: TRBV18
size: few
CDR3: CASSPYRDGSPLHF
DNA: TGTGCCAGCTCACCCTATAGGGACGGGTCACCCCTCCACTTT

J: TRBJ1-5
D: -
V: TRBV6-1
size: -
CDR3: CATLGPNSNQPQHF
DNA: TGTGCCACCTTGGGCCCTAATAGCAATCAGCCCCAGCATTTT

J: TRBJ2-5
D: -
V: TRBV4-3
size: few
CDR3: CASSQDAAGSQETQYF
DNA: TGCGCCAGCAGCCAAGATGCCGCCGGCTCACAAGAGACCCAGTACTTC

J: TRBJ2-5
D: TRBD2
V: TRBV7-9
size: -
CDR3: CASSLGGLAGQETQYF
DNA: TGTGCCAGCAGCTTAGGGGGTCTAGCGGGACAAGAGACCCAGTACTTC

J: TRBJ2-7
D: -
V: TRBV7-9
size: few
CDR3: CASSPVGKGSDYEQYF
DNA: TGTGCCAGCAGCCCTGTTGGAAAGGGTAGCGACTACGAGCAGTACTTC

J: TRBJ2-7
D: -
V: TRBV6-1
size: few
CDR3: CASSLGYRDASYEQYF
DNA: TGTGCCAGCAGTCTTGGGTACAGGGACGCTTCCTACGAGCAGTACTTC

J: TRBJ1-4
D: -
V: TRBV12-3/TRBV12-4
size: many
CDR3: CASSPANRVSNEKLFF
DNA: TGTGCCAGCAGCCCGGCTAATCGGGTATCTAATGAAAAACTGTTTTTT

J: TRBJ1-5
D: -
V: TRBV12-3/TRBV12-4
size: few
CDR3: CASSLDSWAQHF
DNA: TGTGCCAGCAGTCTAGACAGCTGGGCCCAGCATTTT

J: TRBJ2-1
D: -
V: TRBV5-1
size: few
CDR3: CASSSTLSRSRAGYNEQFF
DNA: TGCGCCAGCAGCTCAACCCTATCGAGGTCTAGGGCCGGCTACAATGAGCAGTTCTTC

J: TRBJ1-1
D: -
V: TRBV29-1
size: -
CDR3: CRWGTLREPMNTEAFF
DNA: TGTAGGTGGGGGACGCTCCGAGAACCCATGAACACTGAAGCTTTCTTT

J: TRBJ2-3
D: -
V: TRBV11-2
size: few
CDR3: CASRPLRGLSTDTQYF
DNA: TGTGCCAGCAGGCCTCTCAGGGGTTTGAGCACAGATACGCAGTATTTT

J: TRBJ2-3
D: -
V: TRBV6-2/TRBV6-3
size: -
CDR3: CASSDGLTSTDTQYF
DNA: TGTGCCAGCAGTGACGGACTCACAAGCACAGATACGCAGTATTTT

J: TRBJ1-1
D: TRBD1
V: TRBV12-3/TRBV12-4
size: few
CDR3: CASQNPGQGVEAFF
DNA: TGTGCCAGCCAAAACCCTGGACAGGGTGTGGAAGCTTTCTTT